The present entry profiles one T cell receptor beta chain with its context. The source of the sample is a study of low-dose radiotherapy and immunotherapy resistance in tumors. V was pared by 6 bases and J by 2 bases, with 8 bases between. This CDR3 contains 12 residues. CDR1 MNHEY and CDR2 SVGEGT come from the germline V gene. With TRAV- and TRBV-specific primers, first-strand cDNA was made, covering the alpha and beta chains. With a constant-region primer and a V-primer adapter, TCRs were subjected to approximately 21 PCR cycles of amplification. In vitro transcription amplified isolated mRNA. TCRdb reprocessed the reads with MiXCR, giving one entry per CDR3 protein. There are around 79,000 distinct CDR3 sequences in the sample; approximately 20% occur only once, and about 5.5% lies in the top ten. Time point: before trial treatment.

V usage is TRBV6-2 or TRBV6-3 and J usage is TRBJ2-7; D gene unclear. The input for sequencing was PBMCs, taken before treatment. This TCR came from a male donor with prostate cancer. The CDR3 region has the DNA TGTGCCAGCAGCGTTCACGCCTACGAGCAGTACTTC. The encoded protein is CASSVHAYEQYF.